This T cell receptor beta chain stems from a study of cytomegalovirus exposure and HLA in healthy donors. Background on the study: Earlier results showed 117 million unique TCR beta sequences derived from 150 million to 200 million T cells.

Despite likely unrecorded immune exposures, the donors were nominally healthy at the time of sampling. The germline V and J ends were trimmed by 2 bases and 4 bases, with 14 bases remaining between them. This CDR3 spans 16 amino acids. CDR1 and CDR2 from the germline V gene are LNHDA and SQIVND (reference sequence). In the PCR, 60 Vbeta and 13 Jbeta primers were used. The table came from immunoSEQ multiplex PCR; TCRdb's copy has only in-frame clones and leaves some out. The profile shows 65,000 to 100,000 clones, more than 75% of them singletons. This clonotype originated in a woman between 35 and 50 years old in good health and CMV-seropositive. The chain joins TRBV19 to TRBJ2-2, with D tentatively TRBD2 (5 bases). The material sequenced was PBMCs. The CDR3 is CASSIFIGVSTGELFF. CDR3 sequence (DNA): TGTGCCAGTAGTATATTCATCGGGGTTAGCACCGGGGAGCTGTTTTTT.